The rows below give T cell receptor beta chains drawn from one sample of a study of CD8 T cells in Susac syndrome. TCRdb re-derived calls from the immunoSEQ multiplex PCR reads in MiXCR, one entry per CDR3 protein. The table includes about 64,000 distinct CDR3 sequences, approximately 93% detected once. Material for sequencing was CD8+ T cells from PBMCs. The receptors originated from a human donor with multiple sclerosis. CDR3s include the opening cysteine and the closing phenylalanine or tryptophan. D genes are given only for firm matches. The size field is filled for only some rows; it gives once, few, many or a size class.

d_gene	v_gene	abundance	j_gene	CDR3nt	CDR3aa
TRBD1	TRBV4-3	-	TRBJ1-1	TGCGCCAGCAGCACCTCACAGGGGGTGAACACTGAAGCTTTCTTT	CASSTSQGVNTEAFF
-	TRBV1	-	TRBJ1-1	TGCACCAGCCCCCAAGCCGGGAGGGTTGCGGACACTGAAGCTTTCTTT	CTSPQAGRVADTEAFF
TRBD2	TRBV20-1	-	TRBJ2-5	TGCAGTGCTAGCGGGGGGACGGCGGGAGAGACCCAGTACTTC	CSASGGTAGETQYF
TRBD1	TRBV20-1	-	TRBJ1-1	TGCAGTGCTAGGAGTTCGCCGGGACAGCTGAACACTGAAGCTTTCTTT	CSARSSPGQLNTEAFF
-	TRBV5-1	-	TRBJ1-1	TGCGCCAGCAGCAGACAAGAACTTAACACTGAAGCTTTCTTT	CASSRQELNTEAFF
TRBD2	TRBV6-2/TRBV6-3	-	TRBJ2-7	TGTGCCAGCAGTCCCTCTCCCGAAGCGGGGAACGAGCAGTACTTC	CASSPSPEAGNEQYF
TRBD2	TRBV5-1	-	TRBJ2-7	TGCGCCAGCAGCGCCTGGGAGGCTAGCGGAGACTACGAGCAGTACTTC	CASSAWEASGDYEQYF
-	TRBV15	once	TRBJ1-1	TGTGCCACCAGCAGAGATTGGGAGATGAACACTGAAGCTTTCTTT	CATSRDWEMNTEAFF
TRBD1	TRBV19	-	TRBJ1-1	TGTGCCAGTAGTCCCGCGGACAGGGAATGGGACACTGAAGCTTTCTTT	CASSPADREWDTEAFF
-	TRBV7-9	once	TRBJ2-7	TGTGCCAGCAGCTTTACCAGCGGCGTCCACGAGCAGTACTTC	CASSFTSGVHEQYF
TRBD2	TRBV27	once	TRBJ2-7	TGTGCCAGCAGACCGGGACTAGCGGGGTACGAGCAGTACTTC	CASRPGLAGYEQYF